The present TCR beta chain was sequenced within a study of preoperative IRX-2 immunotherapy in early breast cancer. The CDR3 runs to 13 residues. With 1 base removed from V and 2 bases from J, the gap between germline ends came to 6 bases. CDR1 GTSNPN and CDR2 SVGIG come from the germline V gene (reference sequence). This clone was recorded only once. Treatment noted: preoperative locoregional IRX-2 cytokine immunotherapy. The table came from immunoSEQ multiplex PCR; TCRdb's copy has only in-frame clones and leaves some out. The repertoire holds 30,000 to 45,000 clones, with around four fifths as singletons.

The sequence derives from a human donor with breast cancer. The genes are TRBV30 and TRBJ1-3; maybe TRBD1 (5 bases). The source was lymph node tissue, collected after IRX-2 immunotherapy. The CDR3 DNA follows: TGTGCCTGGAGTGCAGGGACTGGAAACACCATATATTTT. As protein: CAWSAGTGNTIYF.